The next 9 T cell receptor beta chains were all read from a single sample in a study of PD-L1 blockade in urothelial cancer. Time point noted: pretreatment peripheral blood. Profiled with immunoSEQ multiplex PCR; TCRdb holds only in-frame clones, not every one. Of tens of thousands of clones listed, roughly 89% are singletons. This specimen consisted of PBMCs, obtained around atezolizumab (anti-PD-L1) treatment. The receptors shown here come from a man aged 60-69 years with urothelial cancer.

The CDR3 DNA reads as TGTGCCAGCAGCTTAAGCGGCTCCGCCTACAATGAGCAGTTCTTC. Amino acid sequence: CASSLSGSAYNEQFF. The chain links TRBV7-2 to TRBJ2-1, with a tentative D call TRBD2 (5 bases). V was shortened by 2 bases and J by 2 bases, with 10 bases between the two germline ends. CDR3 length: 15 residues. Germline CDR1 reads SGHTA; CDR2 reads FQGNSA.

This clone has more than one count but fewer than ten. CDR3 loop: CASSQGGPRETYEQYF. The CDR3 DNA reads as TGCGCCAGCAGCCAAGGAGGTCCAAGAGAGACCTACGAGCAGTACTTC. The V call is TRBV4-3, the J call TRBJ2-7; D unresolved. V dropped 1 base and J dropped 2 bases, with 15 bases sitting between them. Germline CDR1 LGHNA, CDR2 YSLEER. The CDR3 consists of 16 residues.

V and J are TRBV6-5 and TRBJ2-5, with 10 bases identical to TRBD2. The length of the CDR3 is 14 residues. V shed 3 bases, J shed 2 bases, and the junction held 0 bases outside the gene matches. Looked up from germline, CDR1 is MNHEY and CDR2 is SVGAGI. Written as DNA, the CDR3 is TGTGCCAGCAGTTATAGCGGGAGGCAAGAGACCCAGTACTTC. Its protein product is CASSYSGRQETQYF.

This sequence joins TRBV11-2 and TRBJ1-6, with 8 nucleotides matching TRBD1. The CDR3 covers 16 residues. After removal of 5 bases from V and 9 bases from J, the junction contained 12 bases not matched to a gene. The V gene's germline CDR1 is SGHAT and CDR2 FQNNGV. DNA for the CDR3: TGTGCCAGCAGCGCAGGACAGGGAGGAGTGAGTTCACCCCTCCACTTT. Protein product: CASSAGQGGVSSPLHF.

This chain joins TRBV10-2 and TRBJ2-3; 7 nucleotides align to TRBD2. The V gene end was trimmed by 0 bases and the J gene end by 1 base; junction bases not matched to a gene: 1. The CDR3 extends over 15 amino acids. Germline lookup yields CDR1 WSHSY and CDR2 SAAADI. CDR3: CASSESAGGTDTQYF. Written as DNA, the CDR3 is TGCGCCAGCAGTGAGTCGGCGGGGGGCACAGATACGCAGTATTTT.

J is TRBJ2-5 and V is TRBV30; 10 bases match TRBD2. The CDR3 loop spans 16 amino acids. Trimming at V came to 0 bases and at J to 5 bases, leaving 9 bases not matched to a gene. The germline CDR1 and CDR2 sequences are GTSNPN and SVGIG (reference sequence). The CDR3 spells CAWSVGGSGRYETQYF. CDR3 nucleotide sequence: TGTGCCTGGAGTGTAGGTGGTAGCGGGAGGTATGAGACCCAGTACTTC.

The chain uses TRBV4-3 and TRBJ2-1; D perhaps matches TRBD2 (6 bases). Trimming stripped 0 bases from V and 0 bases from J, with 9 bases between. Germline V CDR1 and CDR2: LGHNA, YSLEER. This CDR3 region has 16 residues. CDR3 sequence: CASSQERDGSYNEQFF. CDR3 coding DNA: TGCGCCAGCAGCCAAGAGCGGGACGGCTCCTACAATGAGCAGTTCTTC.

The chain is built from TRBV30 and TRBJ1-2; no reliable D call. Germline loops: CDR1 GTSNPN, CDR2 SVGIG (reference sequence). Trimming stripped 3 bases from V and 0 bases from J, with 17 bases between. CDR3 length: 16 residues. CDR3 sequence reads: CAWSLLSGLANYGYTF. In DNA form, the CDR3 reads TGTGCCTGGAGCCTTCTTTCAGGCTTAGCTAACTATGGCTACACCTTC.

This clone was counted once. The V and J genes are TRBV6-5 and TRBJ2-2; 10 bases match TRBD1. From germline, CDR1 is MNHEY and CDR2 SVGAGI. The V and J ends lost 6 bases and 4 bases, in that order; junction bases with no gene match: 5. This CDR3 has 15 residues. The CDR3 sequence is CASRVDRGRTGELFF. The CDR3 DNA follows: TGTGCCAGCAGAGTCGACAGGGGGCGCACCGGGGAGCTGTTTTTT.